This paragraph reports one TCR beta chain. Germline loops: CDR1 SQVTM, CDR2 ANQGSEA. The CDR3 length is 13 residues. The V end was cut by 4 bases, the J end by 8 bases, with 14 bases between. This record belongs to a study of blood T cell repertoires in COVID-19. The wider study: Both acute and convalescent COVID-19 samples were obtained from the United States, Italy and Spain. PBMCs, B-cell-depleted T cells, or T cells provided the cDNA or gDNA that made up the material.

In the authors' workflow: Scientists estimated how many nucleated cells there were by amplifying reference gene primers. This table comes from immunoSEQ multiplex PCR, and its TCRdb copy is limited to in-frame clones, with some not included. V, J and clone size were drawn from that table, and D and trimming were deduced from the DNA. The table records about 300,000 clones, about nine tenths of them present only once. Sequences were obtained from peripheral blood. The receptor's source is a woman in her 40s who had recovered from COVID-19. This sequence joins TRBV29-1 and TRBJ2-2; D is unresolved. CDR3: CSVVRVGAGELFF. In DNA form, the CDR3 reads TGCAGCGTTGTACGGGTCGGAGCAGGGGAGCTGTTTTTT.